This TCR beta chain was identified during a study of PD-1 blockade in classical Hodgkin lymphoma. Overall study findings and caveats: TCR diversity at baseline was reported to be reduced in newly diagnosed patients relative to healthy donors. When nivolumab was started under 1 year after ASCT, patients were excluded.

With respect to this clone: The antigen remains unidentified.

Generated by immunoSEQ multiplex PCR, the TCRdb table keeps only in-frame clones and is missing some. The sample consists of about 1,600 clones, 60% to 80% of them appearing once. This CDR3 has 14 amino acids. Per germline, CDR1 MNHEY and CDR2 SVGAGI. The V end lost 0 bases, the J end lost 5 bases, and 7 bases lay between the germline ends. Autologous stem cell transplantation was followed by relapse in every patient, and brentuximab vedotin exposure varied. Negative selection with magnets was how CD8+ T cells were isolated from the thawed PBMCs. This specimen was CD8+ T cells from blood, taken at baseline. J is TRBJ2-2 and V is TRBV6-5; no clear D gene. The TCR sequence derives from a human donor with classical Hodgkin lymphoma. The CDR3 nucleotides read TGTGCCAGCAGTTACTCGAGTACGACCGGGGAGCTGTTTTTT. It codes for CASSYSSTTGELFF.